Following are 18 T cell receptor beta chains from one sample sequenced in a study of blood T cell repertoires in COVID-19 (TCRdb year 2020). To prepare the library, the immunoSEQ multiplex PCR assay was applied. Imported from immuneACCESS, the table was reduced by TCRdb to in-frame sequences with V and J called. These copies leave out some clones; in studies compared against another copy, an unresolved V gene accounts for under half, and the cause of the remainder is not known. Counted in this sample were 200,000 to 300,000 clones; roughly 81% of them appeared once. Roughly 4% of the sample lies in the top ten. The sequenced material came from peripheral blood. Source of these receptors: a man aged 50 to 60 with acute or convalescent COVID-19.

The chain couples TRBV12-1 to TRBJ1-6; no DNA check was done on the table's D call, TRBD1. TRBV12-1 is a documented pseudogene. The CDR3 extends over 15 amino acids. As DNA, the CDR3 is TGTGCCAGCAGCGGATGGGACAGGCTAGGTTCACCCCTCCACTTT. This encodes CASSGWDRLGSPLHF.

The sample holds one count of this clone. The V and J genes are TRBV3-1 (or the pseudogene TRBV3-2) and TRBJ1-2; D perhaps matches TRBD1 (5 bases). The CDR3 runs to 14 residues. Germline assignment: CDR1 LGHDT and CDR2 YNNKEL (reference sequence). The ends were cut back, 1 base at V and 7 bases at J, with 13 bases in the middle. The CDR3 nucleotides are TGTGCCAGCAGCCAAGTGGAGGGGAGGAGTGGCTACACCTTC. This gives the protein CASSQVEGRSGYTF.

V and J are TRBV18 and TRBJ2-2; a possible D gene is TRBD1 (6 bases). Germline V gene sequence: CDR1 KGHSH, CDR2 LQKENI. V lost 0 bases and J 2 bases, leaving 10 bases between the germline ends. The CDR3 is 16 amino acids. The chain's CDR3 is CASSPPGGQNTGELFF. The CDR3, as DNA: TGTGCCAGCTCACCACCTGGGGGCCAAAACACCGGGGAGCTGTTTTTT.

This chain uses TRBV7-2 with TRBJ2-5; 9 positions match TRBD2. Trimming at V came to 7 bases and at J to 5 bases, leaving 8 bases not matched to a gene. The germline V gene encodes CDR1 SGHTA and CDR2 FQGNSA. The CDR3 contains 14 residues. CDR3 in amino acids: CASTRRREGETQYF. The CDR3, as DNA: TGTGCCAGCACCCGTAGGCGGGAGGGGGAGACCCAGTACTTC.

CDR3 sequence: CAIKPGLAGGPGTDTQYF. The CDR3 nucleotides read TGTGCCATAAAACCGGGACTAGCGGGGGGGCCCGGCACAGATACGCAGTATTTT. The V and J genes are TRBV10-3 and TRBJ2-3; TRBD2 matches at 16 bases. The ends lost 9 bases at V and 1 base at J; junction bases unmatched: 10. Germline V gives CDR1 ENHRY, CDR2 SYGVKD. The CDR3 contains 18 residues.

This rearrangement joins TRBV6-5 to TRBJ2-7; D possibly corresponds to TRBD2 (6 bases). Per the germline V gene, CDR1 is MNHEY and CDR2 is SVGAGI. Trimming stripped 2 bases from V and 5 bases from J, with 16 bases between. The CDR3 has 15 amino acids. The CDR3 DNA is TGTGCCAGCAGTTACGGCCAGGGACTTTTGGACGAGCAGTACTTC. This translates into CASSYGQGLLDEQYF.

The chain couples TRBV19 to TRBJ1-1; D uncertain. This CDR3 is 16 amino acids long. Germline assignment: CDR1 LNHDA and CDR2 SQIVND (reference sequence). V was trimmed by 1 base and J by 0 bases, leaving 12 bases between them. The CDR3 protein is CASSIAVPTVNTEAFF. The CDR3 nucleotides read TGTGCCAGTAGTATAGCCGTTCCGACTGTGAACACTGAAGCTTTCTTT.

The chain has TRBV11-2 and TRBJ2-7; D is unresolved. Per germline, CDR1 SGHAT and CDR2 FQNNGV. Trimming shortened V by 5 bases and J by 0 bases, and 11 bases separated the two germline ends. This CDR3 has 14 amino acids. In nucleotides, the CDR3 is TGTGCCAGCAGCCCCCTTTTTTACTCCTACGAGCAGTACTTC. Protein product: CASSPLFYSYEQYF.

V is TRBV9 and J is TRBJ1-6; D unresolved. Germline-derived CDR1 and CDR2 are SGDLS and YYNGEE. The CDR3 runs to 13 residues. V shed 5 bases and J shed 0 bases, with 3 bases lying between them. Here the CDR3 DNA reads TGTGCCAGCAGTAGCTCCTATAATTCACCCCTCCACTTT. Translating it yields CASSSSYNSPLHF.

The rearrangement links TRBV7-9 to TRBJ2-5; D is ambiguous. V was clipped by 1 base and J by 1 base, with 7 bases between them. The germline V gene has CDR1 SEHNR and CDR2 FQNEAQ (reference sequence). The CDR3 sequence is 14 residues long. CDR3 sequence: CASSLDPVQETQYF. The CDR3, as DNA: TGTGCCAGCAGCTTAGATCCGGTCCAAGAGACCCAGTACTTC.

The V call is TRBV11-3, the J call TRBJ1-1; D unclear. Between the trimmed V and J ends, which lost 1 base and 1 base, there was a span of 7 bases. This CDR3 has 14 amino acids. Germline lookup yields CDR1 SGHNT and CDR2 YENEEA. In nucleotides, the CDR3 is TGTGCCAGCAGCTTAGGGGGAGAGAACACTGAAGCTTTCTTT. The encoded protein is CASSLGGENTEAFF.

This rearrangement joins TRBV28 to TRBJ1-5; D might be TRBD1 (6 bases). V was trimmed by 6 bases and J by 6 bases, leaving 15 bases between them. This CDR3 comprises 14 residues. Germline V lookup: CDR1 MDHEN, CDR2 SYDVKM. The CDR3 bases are TGTGCCAGCAGGACCCCAGGGGTCAGTCAGCCCCAGCATTTT. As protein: CASRTPGVSQPQHF.

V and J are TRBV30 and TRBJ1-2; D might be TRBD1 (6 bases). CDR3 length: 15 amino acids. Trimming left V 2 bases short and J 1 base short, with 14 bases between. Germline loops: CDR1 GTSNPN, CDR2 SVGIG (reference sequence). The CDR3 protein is CAWSNRDNRNYGYTF. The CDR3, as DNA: TGTGCCTGGAGTAACCGGGACAACCGTAACTATGGCTACACCTTC.

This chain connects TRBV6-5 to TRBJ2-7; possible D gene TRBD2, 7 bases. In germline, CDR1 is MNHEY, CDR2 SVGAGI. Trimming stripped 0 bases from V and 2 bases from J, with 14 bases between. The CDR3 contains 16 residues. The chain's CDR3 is CASSYSGGTSPYEQYF. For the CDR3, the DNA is TGTGCCAGCAGTTACTCGGGGGGGACATCCCCCTACGAGCAGTACTTC.

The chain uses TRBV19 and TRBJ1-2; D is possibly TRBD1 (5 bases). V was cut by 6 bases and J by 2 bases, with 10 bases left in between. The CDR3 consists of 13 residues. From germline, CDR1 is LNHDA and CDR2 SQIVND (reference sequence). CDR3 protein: CASSLTENYGYTF. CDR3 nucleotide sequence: TGTGCCAGTAGCCTGACAGAAAACTATGGCTACACCTTC. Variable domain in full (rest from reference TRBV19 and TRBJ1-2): DGGITQSPKYLFRKEGQNVTLSCEQNLNHDAMYWYRQDPGQGLRLIYYSQIVNDFQKGDIAEGYSVSREKKESFPLTVTSAQKNPTAFYLCASSLTENYGYTFGSGTRLTVV.

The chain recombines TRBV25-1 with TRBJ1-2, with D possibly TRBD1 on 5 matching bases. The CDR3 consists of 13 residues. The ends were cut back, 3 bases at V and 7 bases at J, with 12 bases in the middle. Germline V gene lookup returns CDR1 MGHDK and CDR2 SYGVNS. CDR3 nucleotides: TGTGCCAGCAGTGACCAGGCAGGGTTTGGCTACACCTTC. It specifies CASSDQAGFGYTF.

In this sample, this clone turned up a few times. The CDR3 is CASSQHRDYEQYF. The CDR3 nucleotides read TGCGCCAGCAGCCAACACAGGGATTACGAGCAGTACTTC. The chain has TRBV4-1 and TRBJ2-7; D is possibly TRBD1 (6 bases). The ends were cut back, 2 bases at V and 4 bases at J, with 9 bases in the middle. The CDR3 sequence is 13 residues long. Germline CDR1 and CDR2: MGHRA and YSYEKL.

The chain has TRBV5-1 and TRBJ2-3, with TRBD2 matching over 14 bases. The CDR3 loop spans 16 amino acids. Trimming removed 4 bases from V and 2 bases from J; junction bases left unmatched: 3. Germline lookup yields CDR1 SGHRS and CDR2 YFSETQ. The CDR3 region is CASSGTSGSYTDTQYF. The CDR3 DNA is TGCGCCAGCAGCGGGACTAGCGGGAGCTACACAGATACGCAGTATTTT.